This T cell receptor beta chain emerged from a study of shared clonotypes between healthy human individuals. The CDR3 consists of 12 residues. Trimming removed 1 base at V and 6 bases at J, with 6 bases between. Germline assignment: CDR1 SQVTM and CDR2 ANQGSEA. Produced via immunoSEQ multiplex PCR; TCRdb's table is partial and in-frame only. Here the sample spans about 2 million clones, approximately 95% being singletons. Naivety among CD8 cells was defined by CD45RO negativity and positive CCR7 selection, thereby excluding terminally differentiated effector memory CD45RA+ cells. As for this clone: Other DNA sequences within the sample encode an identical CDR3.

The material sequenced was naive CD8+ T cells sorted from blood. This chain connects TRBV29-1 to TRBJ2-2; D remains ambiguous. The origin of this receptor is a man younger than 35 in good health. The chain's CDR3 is CSVEGGSGELFF. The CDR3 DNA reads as TGCAGCGTTGAAGGAGGTTCCGGGGAGCTGTTTTTT.